This is a list of T cell receptor beta chains from one sample in a study of T cells in Graves' hyperthyroidism and ophthalmopathy. TCRdb re-called the multiplex PCR reads through MiXCR, storing one row per CDR3 protein. The table shows hundreds of thousands of distinct CDR3 sequences, with about 20% occurring only once. The specimen was blood. The receptors shown here come from a middle-aged man with Graves' ophthalmopathy. Both conserved end residues are part of each CDR3. Each record gives: CDR3 DNA, CDR3 protein, J gene, D gene, V gene, clone size, CDR3 length. The D gene is left open where the match is weak. Size is stated for part of the rows, as once, few or many counts, or as a class when the clone is expanded.

DNA: TGCGCCAGCAGCGATGGGACGAGGCGGGGCACCGGGGAGCTGTTTTTT; CDR3: CASSDGTRRGTGELFF; J: TRBJ2-2; D: .; V: TRBV5-1; size: few; length: 16
DNA: TGCGCCAGCAGCTTGACAGGGGCCGGCTACACCTTC; CDR3: CASSLTGAGYTF; J: TRBJ1-2; D: TRBD1; V: TRBV5-1; size: .; length: 12
DNA: TGTGCCACCAGTGACCCGGGACTACCCAATGAGCAGTTCTTC; CDR3: CATSDPGLPNEQFF; J: TRBJ2-1; D: TRBD2; V: TRBV24-1; size: few; length: 14
DNA: TGTGCCAGCACGGCCGACGGATACCAAGAGACCCAGTACTTC; CDR3: CASTADGYQETQYF; J: TRBJ2-5; D: .; V: TRBV18; size: .; length: 14
DNA: TGTGCCAGCCAGCCAAGCGCCGGAATGAACACTGAAGCTTTCTTT; CDR3: CASQPSAGMNTEAFF; J: TRBJ1-1; D: .; V: TRBV3-1; size: many; length: 15
DNA: TGTGCCAGCAGCGTAGGTACCCCGGGACTAGCAGGGGGAGAAGCCTACAATGAGCAGTTCTTC; CDR3: CASSVGTPGLAGGEAYNEQFF; J: TRBJ2-1; D: TRBD2; V: TRBV9; size: once; length: 21
DNA: TGTGCCAGCTCACGGGACAGCATCTCTGGAAACACCATATATTTT; CDR3: CASSRDSISGNTIYF; J: TRBJ1-3; D: TRBD1; V: TRBV18; size: .; length: 15
DNA: TGTGCCAGCAGTTATGCCGGAGAGACCCAGTACTTC; CDR3: CASSYAGETQYF; J: TRBJ2-5; D: .; V: TRBV6-2/TRBV6-3; size: .; length: 12
DNA: TGTGCCAGCGTTCTTGACAGGGGGCGAAATTCACCCCTCCACTTT; CDR3: CASVLDRGRNSPLHF; J: TRBJ1-6; D: TRBD1; V: TRBV2; size: many; length: 15
DNA: TGTGCCAGCAGCCCTAACGAGGGGGGGTATGGCTACACCTTC; CDR3: CASSPNEGGYGYTF; J: TRBJ1-2; D: .; V: TRBV7-2; size: once; length: 14
DNA: TGTGCCAGCAGTTACGATGGTAGGAGTCACAATGAGCAGTTCTTC; CDR3: CASSYDGRSHNEQFF; J: TRBJ2-1; D: .; V: TRBV6-1; size: few; length: 15
DNA: TGTGCCAGCAGGCGCATCAGGAGAGAGACCCAGTACTTC; CDR3: CASRRIRRETQYF; J: TRBJ2-5; D: .; V: TRBV6-9; size: .; length: 13
DNA: TGCGCCAGCAGCTTTACTGGGCTAGCGGCCTCCTACGAGCAGTACTTC; CDR3: CASSFTGLAASYEQYF; J: TRBJ2-7; D: TRBD2; V: TRBV5-1; size: few; length: 16
DNA: TGTGCCAGCATTTCGGTAGGGCCTTACTACAATGAGCAGTTCTTC; CDR3: CASISVGPYYNEQFF; J: TRBJ2-1; D: .; V: TRBV27; size: .; length: 15
DNA: TGTGCCAGCAGTTACTACCTCGGGACAGGGGATCGTCAGCCCCAGCATTTT; CDR3: CASSYYLGTGDRQPQHF; J: TRBJ1-5; D: TRBD1; V: TRBV6-5; size: few; length: 17
DNA: TGTGCCAGCAGTAAATTGGACAGGGTTCGCCAGCCCCAGCATTTT; CDR3: CASSKLDRVRQPQHF; J: TRBJ1-5; D: TRBD1; V: TRBV27; size: .; length: 15
DNA: TGTGCCAGCAGTGGTGGGACAGTCCCCTACAATGAGCAGTTCTTC; CDR3: CASSGGTVPYNEQFF; J: TRBJ2-1; D: TRBD1; V: TRBV25-1; size: .; length: 15
DNA: TGTGCCAGCAGCCAAGCGGGGGGCTGGGGAACCTCCTACAATGAGCAGTTCTTC; CDR3: CASSQAGGWGTSYNEQFF; J: TRBJ2-1; D: .; V: TRBV14; size: few; length: 18
DNA: TGTGCCAGCAGCCAAGATCGGGCCGGCGGCGACAGATATGGCTACACCTTC; CDR3: CASSQDRAGGDRYGYTF; J: TRBJ1-2; D: .; V: TRBV3-1; size: few; length: 17
DNA: TGTGCCAGCAGCCGACAGTCCACGAACACTGAAGCTTTCTTT; CDR3: CASSRQSTNTEAFF; J: TRBJ1-1; D: .; V: TRBV5-4; size: .; length: 14
DNA: TGTGCCAGCAGTACTGACCCGGGTGGAGGCTACACCTTC; CDR3: CASSTDPGGGYTF; J: TRBJ1-2; D: .; V: TRBV2; size: .; length: 13
DNA: TGTGCCTGGAGGCCCAATCTACAGGGTAGGATTGGAGCTTTCTTT; CDR3: CAWRPNLQGRIGAFF; J: TRBJ1-1; D: .; V: TRBV30; size: many; length: 15
DNA: TGTGCCAGCAGTGACAGGGGGTCGTATGGGACCAACGTCCTGACTTTC; CDR3: CASSDRGSYGTNVLTF; J: TRBJ2-6; D: TRBD1; V: TRBV12-3/TRBV12-4; size: few; length: 16
DNA: TGCGCCAGCAGCCAAGATCCTATGGGACAGGGGCTCTACGAGCAGTACTTC; CDR3: CASSQDPMGQGLYEQYF; J: TRBJ2-7; D: TRBD1; V: TRBV4-3; size: few; length: 17
DNA: TGTGCCACCAGCAGAGATCACCGCACAGATACGCAGTATTTT; CDR3: CATSRDHRTDTQYF; J: TRBJ2-3; D: .; V: TRBV15; size: many; length: 14
DNA: TGCGCCAGCAGCCCGTTGGCTAGCGGGGCGGCTGAGCAGTTCTTC; CDR3: CASSPLASGAAEQFF; J: TRBJ2-1; D: TRBD2; V: TRBV5-1; size: .; length: 15
DNA: TGTGCCAGCAGCCCCAGCGGGCCGAGCGGGTGGGAGCAGTTCTTC; CDR3: CASSPSGPSGWEQFF; J: TRBJ2-1; D: .; V: TRBV2; size: .; length: 15
DNA: TGTGCCAGCAGTTCGGAGGGACTAGCGGGGGACCTGAACACCGGGGAGCTGTTTTTT; CDR3: CASSSEGLAGDLNTGELFF; J: TRBJ2-2; D: TRBD2; V: TRBV28; size: many; length: 19
DNA: TGCAGTGCTAGACCCCCGGGGGGTCAGCCCCAGCATTTT; CDR3: CSARPPGGQPQHF; J: TRBJ1-5; D: .; V: TRBV20-1; size: many; length: 13
DNA: TGTGCCAGCAGCCAAGAACCGGCGCTAGCGGGGAGACAAGAGACCCAGTACTTC; CDR3: CASSQEPALAGRQETQYF; J: TRBJ2-5; D: TRBD2; V: TRBV3-1; size: many; length: 18
DNA: TGTGCCAGCAGTGTTACAGGTACTGGGACCAACGTCCTGACTTTC; CDR3: CASSVTGTGTNVLTF; J: TRBJ2-6; D: .; V: TRBV6-2/TRBV6-3; size: few; length: 15
DNA: TGTGCCAGCAGGCCATCGGGGACCGGGACTCAGGACAGGGGTACGCAGTATTTT; CDR3: CASRPSGTGTQDRGTQYF; J: TRBJ2-3; D: TRBD1; V: TRBV6-2/TRBV6-3; size: .; length: 18
DNA: TGTGCCAGCAGCTTGTTCCGTGCCTACGAGCAGTACTTC; CDR3: CASSLFRAYEQYF; J: TRBJ2-7; D: .; V: TRBV7-9; size: few; length: 13
DNA: TGTGCCAGCAGCGCCGGATCCGGTGAGCAGTTCTTC; CDR3: CASSAGSGEQFF; J: TRBJ2-1; D: .; V: TRBV7-9; size: few; length: 12
DNA: TGTGCCAGTAGTCCTGAGGGGAGGATCGCCAATCAGCCCCAGCATTTT; CDR3: CASSPEGRIANQPQHF; J: TRBJ1-5; D: .; V: TRBV19; size: few; length: 16
DNA: TGTGCCACCCGGGAGCTGAACTACGAGCAGTACTTC; CDR3: CATRELNYEQYF; J: TRBJ2-7; D: .; V: TRBV10-3; size: .; length: 12
DNA: TGTGCCAGCAGTTACAGGAGTAGGGAGACCCAGTACTTC; CDR3: CASSYRSRETQYF; J: TRBJ2-5; D: .; V: TRBV6-2/TRBV6-3; size: once; length: 13
DNA: TGTGCCAGCAGGCTAGGGCGTCTCTCGAGGCCCCAGCATTTT; CDR3: CASRLGRLSRPQHF; J: TRBJ1-5; D: .; V: TRBV28; size: .; length: 14
DNA: TGTGCCAGCAGTTCCTCCGGACTGGCGTACCAAGAGACCCAGTACTTC; CDR3: CASSSSGLAYQETQYF; J: TRBJ2-5; D: .; V: TRBV28; size: many; length: 16
DNA: TGTGCCAGCAGACAGTTCGGAAATCAGCCCCAGCATTTT; CDR3: CASRQFGNQPQHF; J: TRBJ1-5; D: .; V: TRBV28; size: .; length: 13
DNA: TGTGCCAGCAGCTCGGGTTATCAGCCCCAGCATTTT; CDR3: CASSSGYQPQHF; J: TRBJ1-5; D: .; V: TRBV6-1; size: few; length: 12